This entry lists 14 T cell receptor beta chains sequenced from one sample in a study of T cells in Graves' hyperthyroidism and ophthalmopathy. RNA transcripts were the template for amplifying TCR beta CDR3 regions. With the HTBI primer set, the TCR CDR3 went through a first round of RT-PCR. Using its own MiXCR run on the multiplex PCR reads, TCRdb lists one record per CDR3 protein. The sample lists around 200,000 distinct CDR3 sequences, about 15% occurring once. The sample taken for sequencing was blood. The receptors were sampled from a woman aged 50 to 60 with Graves' hyperthyroidism.

This clonotype was seen many times. This chain joins TRBV7-9 and TRBJ2-3, with D perhaps matching TRBD2 (6 bases). V shed 2 bases and J shed 2 bases, with 11 bases lying between them. The germline gives CDR1 SEHNR, CDR2 FQNEAQ (reference sequence). The length of the CDR3 is 15 residues. The CDR3 sequence: CASSLRVAATDTQYF. In DNA form, the CDR3 reads TGTGCCAGCAGCTTAAGGGTAGCGGCCACAGATACGCAGTATTTT.

This clonotype has at least ten counts. The chain recombines TRBV6-1 with TRBJ1-2; unclear D gene. From germline, CDR1 is MNHNS and CDR2 SASEGT. CDR3 length equals 13 residues. V lost 3 bases, J lost 2 bases, and 7 bases lay in between. The CDR3 region has the DNA TGTGCCAGCAGTGACCTCAACAACTATGGCTACACCTTC. Translating it yields CASSDLNNYGYTF.

The chain carries TRBV9 and TRBJ2-2; no definite D call. CDR1 and CDR2 (germline): SGDLS, YYNGEE. The CDR3 is 13 amino acids. The V gene lost 6 bases and the J gene lost 3 bases, with 9 bases spanning the gap. CDR3 protein: CASTQGDTGELFF. The CDR3 DNA follows: TGTGCCAGCACCCAAGGCGACACCGGGGAGCTGTTTTTT.

This chain links TRBV28 with TRBJ1-2, with TRBD1 matching over 9 bases. V lost 6 bases, J lost 8 bases, and 16 bases stayed unmatched. This CDR3 contains 16 residues. Germline V gives CDR1 MDHEN, CDR2 SYDVKM. The CDR3 sequence: CASSLSTGGVRGGYTF. DNA for the CDR3: TGTGCCAGCAGCCTTTCGACAGGGGGAGTTCGGGGAGGCTACACCTTC.

This clonotype was seen at least ten times. No conserved phenylalanine or tryptophan is present at the end of the CDR3, so a read error is the likely explanation. The rearrangement joins TRBV10-3 to TRBJ2-2, with a weak D call TRBD1 (6 bases). Germline CDR1 is ENHRY and CDR2 is SYGVKD. V lost 8 bases, J lost 3 bases, and 7 bases lay in between. The CDR3 is 12 residues long. The CDR3: CAISGDTGELFL. As DNA, the CDR3 is TGTGCCATCTCAGGGGACACCGGGGAGCTGTTTCTT.

Many counts were recorded for this clonotype. This chain links TRBV12-3 or TRBV12-4 with TRBJ2-2; D not certain. Trimming shortened V by 6 bases and J by 4 bases, and 15 bases separated the two germline ends. This CDR3 comprises 15 residues. CDR3 DNA sequence: TGTGCCAGCAGCAAGTTGCACGACATCACCGGGGAGCTGTTTTTT. Translating it yields CASSKLHDITGELFF.

This clonotype appeared a few times. CDR3: CASRPGGGGATFF. CDR3 in DNA: TGCGCCAGCCGTCCGGGGGGGGGGGGGGCCACGTTCTTC. The chain joins TRBV10-1 to TRBJ2-1; 8 bases align to TRBD2. Looked up from germline, CDR1 is WNHNN and CDR2 is SYGVQD (reference sequence). This CDR3 has 13 residues. V gave up 8 bases and J gave up 15 bases; unmatched junction bases: 15.

This clonotype was seen many times. This sequence joins TRBV28 and TRBJ1-2; 12 nucleotides align to TRBD1. The V segment lost 5 bases and the J segment 5 bases; nucleotides outside the gene matches: 6. Germline CDR1 is MDHEN and CDR2 is SYDVKM. The CDR3 covers 15 residues. The CDR3 nucleotides read TGTGCCAGCAGTCCCCGGGACAGGGGGCAATATGGCTACACCTTC. Its translation is CASSPRDRGQYGYTF.

Ten or more counts support this clonotype. The chain is built from TRBV7-9 and TRBJ2-5; TRBD2 aligns across 11 bases. Germline V CDR1 and CDR2: SEHNR, FQNEAQ (reference sequence). J lost 7 bases, V lost 2 bases, and 6 bases had no gene match. CDR3 length: 15 residues. CDR3 residues: CASSLSLAGGGTQYF. In DNA form, the CDR3 reads TGTGCCAGCAGCTTAAGTCTAGCGGGAGGAGGGACCCAGTACTTC.

Note on this clonotype: This could be a read error, since a much larger clone is one nucleotide away. This rearrangement joins TRBV19 to TRBJ1-1; D may be TRBD1 (5 bases). The germline CDR1 and CDR2 sequences are LNHDA and SQIVND (reference sequence). The CDR3 loop spans 14 amino acids. Written as DNA, the CDR3 is TGTGCCAGTAGTATACAGGGCGTGAACACTGAAGCTTCCTTT. It yields the protein CASSIQGVNTEASF.

V usage is TRBV5-6 and J usage is TRBJ1-4; 10 bases are shared with TRBD1. Losses at the gene ends were 3 bases for V and 7 bases for J; bases not matched to a gene: 6. Germline loops: CDR1 SGHDT, CDR2 YYEEEE. CDR3 length: 15 amino acids. The CDR3 sequence: CASSWGTGDFEKLFF. The CDR3 DNA follows: TGTGCCAGCAGCTGGGGGACAGGGGATTTTGAAAAACTGTTTTTT.

This rearrangement joins TRBV4-2 to TRBJ2-3; 14 nucleotides line up with TRBD2. There are 18 residues in the CDR3. Trimming took 1 base from V and 0 from J; bases not matched to a gene: 3. Looked up from germline, CDR1 is LGHNA and CDR2 is YNFKEQ. CDR3 sequence reads: CASSQGLAGGPSTDTQYF. CDR3 DNA sequence: TGTGCCAGCAGCCAAGGACTAGCGGGGGGGCCTAGCACAGATACGCAGTATTTT.

This clonotype showed up many times. One end of the junction is discordant with germline, which a read error may explain. The V gene is TRBV5-6, the J gene TRBJ2-1; D is ambiguous. The CDR3 is made up of 16 amino acids. Per germline, CDR1 SGHDT and CDR2 YYEEEE. The CDR3 reads CASSLTTPGSCNEQFF. The CDR3 DNA sequence: TGTGCCAGCAGCTTGACAACCCCAGGTTCCTGCAATGAGCAGTTCTTC.

This clonotype was seen a handful of times. The genes are TRBV5-1 and TRBJ2-3; possibly TRBD2 for D (6 bases). Looked up from germline, CDR1 is SGHRS and CDR2 is YFSETQ. Trimming removed 0 bases from V and 6 bases from J, with 17 bases in between. The CDR3 consists of 16 residues. The CDR3 loop reads CASSLAGGISGDTQYF. The CDR3 DNA reads TGCGCCAGCAGCTTGGCCGGCGGGATTTCTGGCGATACGCAGTATTTT.